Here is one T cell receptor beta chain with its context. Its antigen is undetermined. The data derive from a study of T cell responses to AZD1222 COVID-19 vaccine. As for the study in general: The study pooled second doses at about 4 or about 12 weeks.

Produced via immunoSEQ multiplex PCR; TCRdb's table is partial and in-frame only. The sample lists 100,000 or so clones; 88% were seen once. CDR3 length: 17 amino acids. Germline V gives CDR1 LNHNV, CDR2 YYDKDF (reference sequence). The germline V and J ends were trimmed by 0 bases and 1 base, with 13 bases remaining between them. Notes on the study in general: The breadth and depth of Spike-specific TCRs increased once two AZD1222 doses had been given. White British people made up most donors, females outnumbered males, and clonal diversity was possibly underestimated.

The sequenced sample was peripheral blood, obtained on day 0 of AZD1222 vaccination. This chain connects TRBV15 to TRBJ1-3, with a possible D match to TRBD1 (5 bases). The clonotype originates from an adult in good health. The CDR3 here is CATSREGRRESGNTIYF. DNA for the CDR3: TGTGCCACCAGCAGAGAGGGGCGACGGGAATCTGGAAACACCATATATTTT.